This T cell receptor beta chain was identified during a study of cytotoxic CD8 clonotypes in ibrutinib-treated CLL. Turning to the study itself: Mean values per sample were a few hundred thousand productive templates and around 96,000 productive rearrangements.

This clone was recorded only once. Germline is not matched at one junction end, which may reflect a read error. Produced via immunoSEQ multiplex PCR; TCRdb's table is partial and in-frame only. Altogether some 43,000 clones are present, around 70% being singletons, with the ten largest covering roughly 13%. Per germline, CDR1 MNHNY and CDR2 SVGAGI (reference sequence). The CDR3 totals 14 residues. The rearrangement links TRBV6-6 to TRBJ1-2; tentative D call: TRBD1 (5 bases). Sequencing used PBMCs, obtained after 12 months of ibrutinib treatment. The sequence derives from a human donor with chronic lymphocytic leukemia. Written as DNA, the CDR3 is TGTGCCAGCAGTTACGAGACAGCCGCCGTCCTTTTCCCCTTC. It is translated as CASSYETAAVLFPF.